This TCR beta chain was captured by sequencing in a study of beta chain features in type 1 diabetes (dated by TCRdb to the late 2010s). Study-level background: Mean age, gender distribution, total cell number and subset yield were not different between patients and healthy donors. Regulatory and stem cell-like memory subsets were obtained from only 8 patients and roughly eight healthy donors, while naive and central memory subsets were obtained from all 30 or so donors. Across all samples, fewer than 130 million sorted cells were examined, and cell number per subset correlated strongly with RNA yield. The study compared the TCRB repertoires of sorted circulating CD4+ T cell subsets in recently diagnosed type 1 diabetes patients with those in matched healthy donors. Findings and caveats that apply to the study as a whole: In all four CD4+ subsets, TCRB CDR3 length was moderately but significantly shorter in type 1 diabetes patients. PCR might favor shorter templates, but patient and control samples were amplified and corrected together, so any skew would affect both groups equally. Only small numbers of individuals were included in the HLA sub-analyses, which left unresolved whether HLA type had any influence on TCRB rearrangement. Sequencing cDNA rather than genomic DNA could over-represent highly expressing activated cells, although activation and CD3 levels did not differ between groups. At VDJ recombination sites, type 1 diabetes patients had fewer insertions and more deleted nucleotides, which implies abnormalities in thymic rearrangement. The naive, central memory and regulatory TCRB repertoires appeared to resemble one another more closely among patients than among healthy donors.

Notes on this clone: Its antigen specificity is not known. No much larger clonotype is one base removed from it; base qualities were not supplied.

The entire amount of isolated RNA was reverse transcribed using the High Capacity cDNA Reverse Transcription Kit, so the sequenced TCRB transcripts were expressed ones. Naive, central memory and regulatory T cell samples underwent deep immunoSEQ sequencing, averaging approximately 3.5 million total reads per sample. Sorted cells were lysed in RLT buffer, and RNA was extracted using DNase-treated RNeasy Micro or Mini kits according to cell number. To prevent cross-contamination, each cell subset was processed individually, whereas patient and healthy donor samples were processed jointly. Using the immunoSEQ multiplex PCR, TCRB sequences were amplified from cDNA into 87-bp fragments spanning the CDR3 region. Sequencing of the amplicons was performed on the Illumina HiSeq platform. The study's processing was this. Synthetic template baselines were used to correct PCR bias computationally, reads within Hamming distance 2 were collapsed, and singletons that could not be merged were discarded. Reads were aligned against IMGT so that V, D and J genes, CDR3 length and insertions or deletions at six rearrangement sites could be assigned. Within each subset, clonotype counts were normalized to the number of sorted cells before true diversity and Gini coefficients were calculated with the tcR R package. Repertoire sharing was quantified using the overlap coefficient calculated on TCRB nucleotide sequences. Out-of-frame TCRB sequences from naive cells were analyzed to stand in for the pre-selection repertoire. As stored in TCRdb, this immuneACCESS dataset retains in-frame rearrangements with V and J assigned. A fraction of the clones does not appear; measured against another copy, unresolved V genes explain less than half of the discrepancy, and the remainder lacks a known reason. Clone size and the V and J calls come from that table; the DNA yielded D and trimming. The sample table holds around 600,000 clones, of which 9.5% to 15% were seen once. Approximately 0.11% of the sample is taken by the ten largest.

The CDR3 covers 15 residues, taking in both the cysteine and the phenylalanine. Just CDR3 DNA is preserved here, 45 bases in frame from base 1. The germline V gene specifies SGHRS as CDR1 and YFSETQ as CDR2. Germline trimming amounts to 6 bases on V and 5 bases on J, with 11 as the count of junction bases outside the gene matches. From each donor, a single peripheral blood sample of approximately 120 mL on average was drawn into heparinised tubes. Using a panel that included CD45RO, CCR7, CD25, CD127, CD95 and CD27, naive, central memory, regulatory and stem cell-like memory CD4+ T cells were sorted on a BD FACSAria II. All sorted populations exceeded 95% purity. PBMCs were separated immediately by Lymphoprep density gradient centrifugation and were stained directly, without being cultured. To minimize batch effects, samples were stained and sorted in pairs, one healthy donor with one patient per experiment.

The sequence was collected from a man in his thirties or forties with type 1 diabetes. Recombination connected TRBV5-1 to TRBJ2-5; a stretch of 9 junction bases matches TRBD1. The sequencing sample was made of naive CD4+ T cells from blood. The cell subset or site label corresponds to: true naive CD4+ T cells. The bases read TGCGCCAGCACCCTAACTGGGGACAGGGACGAGACCCAGTACTTC. Translation gives CASTLTGDRDETQYF.